The 29 T cell receptor beta chains given below trace back to one sample, sequenced in a study of CD8+ T cells in alopecia areata. Extracted from the samples, RNA was reverse transcribed into cDNA to serve as the sequencing template. TCRdb's table, derived via immunoSEQ multiplex PCR, lists solely in-frame clones and lacks some. In the table there are over 200,000 clones, around three fifths of which are singletons. The material was CD4+ T cells sorted from blood, obtained at week 0. The receptors stem from a human donor with alopecia areata.

Only a few counts were recorded for this clone. The V gene is TRBV6-6, the J gene TRBJ2-5; D unresolved. Germline-derived CDR1 and CDR2 are MNHNY and SVGAGI (reference sequence). This CDR3 has 10 residues. Trimming took off 8 bases at V and 4 bases at J, with 5 bases between the two ends. CDR3 protein: CASVVETQYF. Here the CDR3 DNA reads TGTGCCAGCGTAGTAGAGACCCAGTACTTC.

This clone was counted between two and nine times. The rearrangement links TRBV29-1 to TRBJ2-5, with a possible D match to TRBD1 (5 bases). The ends were cut back, 5 bases at V and 6 bases at J, with 19 bases in the middle. This CDR3 comprises 14 residues. Looked up from germline, CDR1 is SQVTM and CDR2 is ANQGSEA. CDR3 in amino acids: CSVHGHALGKTQYF. As DNA, the CDR3 is TGCAGCGTTCACGGACACGCTCTGGGGAAGACCCAGTACTTC.

This chain links TRBV6-6 with TRBJ2-3; D might be TRBD1 (6 bases). Germline lookup yields CDR1 MNHNY and CDR2 SVGAGI (reference sequence). The CDR3 runs to 15 residues. V lost 6 bases to trimming and J lost 2 bases, with 15 bases between them. CDR3 amino acids: CASSPTGRNTDTQYF. The DNA of the CDR3 is TGTGCCAGCAGCCCAACAGGGCGGAACACAGATACGCAGTATTTT.

This clone was seen only once. The chain uses TRBV19 and TRBJ1-5; 10 bases map to TRBD1. Trimming removed 3 bases from V and 6 bases from J; junction bases left unmatched: 11. This CDR3 comprises 17 residues. Germline assignment: CDR1 LNHDA and CDR2 SQIVND (reference sequence). The CDR3 loop is CASSIGPDRGLGQPQHF. The CDR3 coding sequence is TGTGCCAGTAGTATTGGCCCCGACAGGGGGCTGGGTCAGCCCCAGCATTTT.

The chain joins TRBV25-1 to TRBJ1-2; no firm D call. CDR1 is MGHDK and CDR2 is SYGVNS in the germline V gene. This CDR3 is 16 amino acids long. V dropped 3 bases and J dropped 7 bases, with 21 bases sitting between them. This CDR3 is CASSDFAAASRSGYTF. In DNA form, the CDR3 reads TGTGCCAGCAGTGATTTCGCGGCAGCTTCACGGTCTGGCTACACCTTC.

This clone showed up just a few times. The chain has TRBV7-9 and TRBJ1-1; 7 nucleotides agree with TRBD1. CDR1 is SEHNR and CDR2 is FQNEAQ in the germline V gene (reference sequence). This CDR3 has 15 amino acids. The trim removed 3 bases at V and 5 bases at J, leaving 9 bases unmatched. The CDR3 reads CASSFLDPRGTEAFF. CDR3 DNA: TGTGCCAGCAGCTTCCTCGACCCCAGGGGGACTGAAGCTTTCTTT.

The genes are TRBV6-5 and TRBJ1-2; 9 nucleotides align to TRBD1. CDR3 length: 12 amino acids. J gave up 8 bases and V 2 bases, and 0 bases lay outside the gene matches. The germline gives CDR1 MNHEY, CDR2 SVGAGI. Written as DNA, the CDR3 is TGTGCCAGCAGTTACACAGGGGGCGGCTACACCTTC. As protein: CASSYTGGGYTF.

The chain has TRBV30 and TRBJ1-5; D not certain. Germline CDR1 and CDR2: GTSNPN and SVGIG (reference sequence). Trimming took 0 bases from V and 4 from J, leaving 4 bases between them. This CDR3 region has 12 residues. For the CDR3, the DNA is TGTGCCTGGAGTGTAAGGAATCAGCCCCAGCATTTT. It specifies CAWSVRNQPQHF.

This clone was counted only a few times. The V call is TRBV18, the J call TRBJ2-1, with 7 bases fitting TRBD2. V lost 3 bases to trimming and J lost 0 bases; unmatched junction nucleotides: 5. The CDR3 sequence is 16 residues long. Germline CDR1 is KGHSH and CDR2 is LQKENI. CDR3 residues: CASSPPTSFSYNEQFF. In DNA, the CDR3 is TGTGCCAGCTCACCCCCGACTAGCTTCTCCTACAATGAGCAGTTCTTC.

The genes are TRBV27 and TRBJ2-1; D perhaps matches TRBD2 (5 bases). This CDR3 has 16 residues. The V and J ends lost 4 bases and 7 bases respectively, with 20 bases between them. Germline V CDR1 and CDR2: MNHEY, SMNVEV (reference sequence). CDR3 amino acids: CASSSLASGIHNEQFF. As DNA, the CDR3 is TGTGCCAGCAGTTCCCTCGCCAGCGGCATTCATAATGAGCAGTTCTTC.

This chain uses TRBV5-1 with TRBJ2-1; the match to TRBD1 covers 10 bases. Germline V gene sequence: CDR1 SGHRS, CDR2 YFSETQ. This CDR3 is built from 16 residues. V was pared by 3 bases and J by 8 bases, with 11 bases of the junction left unmatched. The DNA for the CDR3 is TGCGCCAGCAGCTCCCCCACCGGGACAGGGGTCGATGAGCAGTTCTTC. This codes for CASSSPTGTGVDEQFF.

CDR3 nucleotides: TGTGCCTGGAGTCGCCTCCAAGGGTCCACGGTGGACGGCTACACCTTC. Translating gives CAWSRLQGSTVDGYTF. The chain uses TRBV30 and TRBJ1-2; D ambiguous. The CDR3 is 16 residues long. The V gene's germline CDR1 is GTSNPN and CDR2 SVGIG (reference sequence). Trimming removed 2 bases from V and 8 bases from J, with 24 bases in between.

The chain has TRBV7-9 and TRBJ1-2; no definite D call. The germline gives CDR1 SEHNR, CDR2 FQNEAQ (reference sequence). The CDR3 is made up of 14 amino acids. Deletions cut 1 base from V and 0 bases from J, with 6 bases between. The CDR3 DNA sequence: TGTGCCAGCAGCTTAGGTGCAGCTAACTATGGCTACACCTTC. Amino acids: CASSLGAANYGYTF.

The CDR3 loop reads CASSGQLNQPQHF. In DNA form, the CDR3 reads TGTGCCAGCAGTGGACAGTTGAATCAGCCCCAGCATTTT. The chain uses TRBV6-1 and TRBJ1-5; D might be TRBD1 (5 bases). From germline, CDR1 is MNHNS and CDR2 SASEGT. There are 13 residues in the CDR3. Trimming took off 4 bases at V and 4 bases at J, with 8 bases between the two ends.

V gene TRBV6-5 combines with J gene TRBJ1-2; D gene unclear. Trimming cost V 0 bases and J 5 bases, with 10 bases left between them. The CDR3 sequence is 14 residues long. Germline CDR1 is MNHEY and CDR2 is SVGAGI. The CDR3 DNA reads TGTGCCAGCAGTTACTCTCCGGATTCTTATGGCTACACCTTC. Translating it yields CASSYSPDSYGYTF.

The J gene is TRBJ2-5, the V gene TRBV6-1; a possible D gene is TRBD2 (6 bases). CDR1 and CDR2 (germline): MNHNS, SASEGT. Trimming stripped 3 bases from V and 4 bases from J, with 18 bases between. There are 16 residues in the CDR3. The CDR3 here is CASSEMIGRLGETQYF. As DNA, the CDR3 is TGTGCCAGCAGTGAGATGATCGGGAGACTGGGAGAGACCCAGTACTTC.

This clone was found a few times. The V gene is TRBV14, the J gene TRBJ2-7; D perhaps matches TRBD2 (6 bases). The CDR3 is 14 residues long. The V gene's germline CDR1 is SGHDN and CDR2 FVKESK. V was clipped by 1 base and J by 4 bases, with 11 bases between them. CDR3 protein: CASSQGAGTYEQYF. The CDR3 coding sequence is TGTGCCAGCAGCCAAGGGGCAGGGACTTACGAGCAGTACTTC.

This clone occurred a few times. The genes are TRBV29-1 and TRBJ2-1; TRBD1 is a possible D gene (5 bases). Trimming left V 3 bases short and J 10 bases short, with 16 bases between. The germline CDR1 and CDR2 sequences are SQVTM and ANQGSEA. This CDR3 is 13 amino acids long. CDR3 residues: CSVDGPGNREQFF. CDR3 coding DNA: TGCAGCGTTGACGGCCCAGGGAATAGGGAGCAGTTCTTC.

This rearrangement joins TRBV2 to TRBJ2-1; D perhaps matches TRBD1 (5 bases). The CDR3 totals 14 residues. The V end lost 6 bases, the J end lost 2 bases, and 11 bases lay between the germline ends. Germline-derived CDR1 and CDR2 are SNHLY and FYNNEI. Here the CDR3 DNA reads TGTGCCAGCAGAGGGGTAAACCCCTACAATGAGCAGTTCTTC. The encoded protein is CASRGVNPYNEQFF. The whole variable domain, remainder taken from reference TRBV2 and TRBJ2-1, is EPEVTQTPSHQVTQMGQEVILRCVPISNHLYFYWYRQILGQKVEFLVSFYNNEISEKSEIFDDQFSVERPDGSNFTLKIRSTKLEDSAMYFCASRGVNPYNEQFFGPGTRLTVL.

J is TRBJ2-7 and V is TRBV5-1, with 8 bases fitting TRBD1. In germline, CDR1 is SGHRS, CDR2 YFSETQ. This CDR3 region has 16 residues. With 0 bases clipped from V and 2 bases from J, the junction kept 7 bases outside the gene matches. CDR3 coding DNA: TGCGCCAGCAGCTTGGGGGACAGGTATACAACCTACGAGCAGTACTTC. Encoded protein: CASSLGDRYTTYEQYF.

The rearrangement links TRBV30 to TRBJ2-1; possibly TRBD2 for D (5 bases). The CDR3 runs to 11 residues. Germline-derived CDR1 and CDR2 are GTSNPN and SVGIG (reference sequence). V was trimmed by 5 bases and J by 9 bases, leaving 11 bases between them. The CDR3 protein is CAWSRDREQFF. The CDR3 DNA sequence: TGTGCCTGGTCGAGGGATCGTGAGCAGTTCTTC.

This chain joins TRBV30 and TRBJ2-2; the D call may be TRBD1 or TRBD2 (5 bases each). With 0 bases removed from V and 5 bases from J, the gap between germline ends came to 16 bases. The CDR3 has 16 residues. The germline V gene encodes CDR1 GTSNPN and CDR2 SVGIG (reference sequence). The CDR3 nucleotides are TGTGCCTGGAGTGTCGTGAGGGGTTTGGGGACCGGGGAGCTGTTTTTT. This gives the protein CAWSVVRGLGTGELFF.

This clone appeared once. J is TRBJ2-7 and V is TRBV6-6; TRBD2 is a possible D gene (7 bases). Germline V gene lookup returns CDR1 MNHNY and CDR2 SVGAGI (reference sequence). Deletions cut 8 bases from V and 4 bases from J, with 12 bases between. The CDR3 totals 12 residues. The CDR3 DNA sequence: TGTGCCAGCGGGGGGGCTGTGTACGAGCAGTACTTC. Translated: CASGGAVYEQYF.

The V call is TRBV10-3, the J call TRBJ2-1; D call uncertain. Trimming cost V 2 bases and J 5 bases, with 4 bases left between them. This CDR3 contains 12 residues. CDR1 ENHRY and CDR2 SYGVKD come from the germline V gene. The CDR3 DNA is TGTGCCATCAGTGAGGGACACAATGAGCAGTTCTTC. The encoded protein is CAISEGHNEQFF.

The CDR3: CASTINQPQHF. The CDR3 DNA sequence: TGTGCCAGCACTATCAATCAGCCCCAGCATTTT. The chain combines TRBV2 with TRBJ1-5; D unclear. V was clipped by 7 bases and J by 3 bases, with 4 bases between them. CDR3 length: 11 amino acids. The germline V gene encodes CDR1 SNHLY and CDR2 FYNNEI. The whole variable domain, remainder taken from reference TRBV2 and TRBJ1-5, is EPEVTQTPSHQVTQMGQEVILRCVPISNHLYFYWYRQILGQKVEFLVSFYNNEISEKSEIFDDQFSVERPDGSNFTLKIRSTKLEDSAMYFCASTINQPQHFGDGTRLSIL.

DNA for the CDR3: TGTGCCATCAGCCTGGACGAGTCCAATTCACCCCTCCACTTT. Its protein is CAISLDESNSPLHF. This chain links TRBV10-3 with TRBJ1-6; D gene ambiguous. The V end was cut by 6 bases, the J end by 7 bases, with 13 bases between. This CDR3 is built from 14 residues. CDR1 is ENHRY, CDR2 SYGVKD, per germline.

The chain joins TRBV9 to TRBJ1-3; possible D gene TRBD1, 5 bases. The V gene's germline CDR1 is SGDLS and CDR2 YYNGEE. With 3 bases removed from V and 4 bases from J, the gap between germline ends came to 11 bases. The CDR3 runs to 14 residues. CDR3 amino acids: CASSARDGGNTIYF. CDR3 DNA sequence: TGTGCCAGCAGCGCCCGGGACGGAGGAAACACCATATATTTT.

This clone was found a few times. The chain employs TRBV7-9 and TRBJ1-3; tentatively, D is TRBD1 (5 bases). V was shortened by 5 bases and J by 7 bases, with 15 bases between the two germline ends. CDR1 is SEHNR, CDR2 FQNEAQ, per germline (reference sequence). This CDR3 is built from 14 residues. The CDR3 bases are TGTGCCAGCAGCCGTGGGACGACCGGTAACACCATATATTTT. Translation gives CASSRGTTGNTIYF. The variable domain in full, with the rest retrieved from reference TRBV7-9 and TRBJ1-3, is DTGVSQNPRHKITKRGQNVTFRCDPISEHNRLYWYRQTLGQGPEFLTYFQNEAQLEKSRLLSDRFSAERPKGSFSTLEIQRTEQGDSAMYLCASSRGTTGNTIYFGEGSWLTVV.

This clone was counted only a few times. The chain has TRBV30 and TRBJ1-2; TRBD1 matches 8 bases. J lost 7 bases, V lost 3 bases, and 13 bases had no gene match. This CDR3 has 15 residues. Looked up from germline, CDR1 is GTSNPN and CDR2 is SVGIG (reference sequence). DNA of the CDR3: TGTGCCTGGAGCGCATCAGGGGGCGCATCGGCTGGCTACACCTTC. This encodes CAWSASGGASAGYTF.